This TCR beta chain was obtained from a study of CD8+CD57+ T cells in acquired aplastic anemia. Genomic DNA acted as the template from which TCR beta VDJ combination and CDR3 sequence profiling were carried out. MiXCR was run by TCRdb on the reads, yielding one entry per CDR3 protein. The sample includes 80,000 or so distinct CDR3 sequences, about half of them seen just once. Whole-study findings and limits: Statistical testing detected no significant gap in CD8+ Simpson's diversity between patients and controls.

Note on this clonotype: Its antigen is unknown. The germline gene is not matched at one end of the junction; a read error may be the cause.

Germline V gene sequence: CDR1 ENHRY, CDR2 SYGVKD. The CDR3 loop spans 16 amino acids. Material for sequencing was sorted CD4+, CD8+, or CD8+CD57+ T cells (not recorded which) from PBMCs. This receptor was obtained from a human donor in good health, serving as a control. The chain carries TRBV10-3 and TRBJ2-3; D is perhaps TRBD1 (5 bases). The CDR3 sequence is CATSDAVRASTDTQYF. The DNA for the CDR3 is TGTGCCACCAGTGATGCCGTCAGGGCTAGCACAGATACGCAGTATTTT.